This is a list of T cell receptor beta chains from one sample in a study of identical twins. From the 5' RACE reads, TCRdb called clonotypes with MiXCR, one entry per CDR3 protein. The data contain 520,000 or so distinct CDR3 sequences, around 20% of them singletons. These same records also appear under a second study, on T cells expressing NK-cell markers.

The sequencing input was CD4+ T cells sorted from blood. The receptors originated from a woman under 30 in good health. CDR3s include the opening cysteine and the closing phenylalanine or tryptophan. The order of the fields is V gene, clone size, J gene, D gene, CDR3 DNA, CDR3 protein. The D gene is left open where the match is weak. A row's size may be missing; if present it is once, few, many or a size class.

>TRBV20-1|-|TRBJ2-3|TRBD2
TGCAGTGCTAGAGATTCGGGACTAGTTTTGGATACGCAGTATTTT
CSARDSGLVLDTQYF
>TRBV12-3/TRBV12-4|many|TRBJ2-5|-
TGTGCCAGCAGTTTAACTAGCATGGAGACCCAGTACTTC
CASSLTSMETQYF
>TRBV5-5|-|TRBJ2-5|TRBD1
TGTGCCAGCAGCTTGTCACAGGGGAAAGAGACCCAGTACTTC
CASSLSQGKETQYF
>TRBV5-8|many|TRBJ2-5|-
TGTGCCAGCAGCTTCGACAGACAAGAGACCCAGTACTTC
CASSFDRQETQYF
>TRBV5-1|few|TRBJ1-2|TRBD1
TGCGCCAGCCGCACAGGGGACGGCTACACCTTC
CASRTGDGYTF
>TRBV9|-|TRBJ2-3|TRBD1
TGTGCCAGCGGGGGACAGCCTAACACAGATACGCAGTATTTT
CASGGQPNTDTQYF
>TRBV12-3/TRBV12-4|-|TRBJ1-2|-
TGTGCCAGCAGTTTTGCGGGCACAAGTGGCTACACCTTC
CASSFAGTSGYTF
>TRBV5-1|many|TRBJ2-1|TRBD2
TGCGCCAGCAGCTCCCTACTAGCGGGGGGGCGCCTTGAGCAGTTCTTC
CASSSLLAGGRLEQFF
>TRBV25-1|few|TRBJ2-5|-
TGTGCCAGCACCCGAGCGGAGATACAAGAGACCCAGTACTTC
CASTRAEIQETQYF
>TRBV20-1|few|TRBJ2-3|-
TGCAGTGCTAGAGTCTGGGACCTCGGAGCTACGCAGTATTTT
CSARVWDLGATQYF
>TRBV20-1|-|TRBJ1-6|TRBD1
TGCAGTGCTACGGACAGGGCAAATTCACCCCTCCACTTT
CSATDRANSPLHF
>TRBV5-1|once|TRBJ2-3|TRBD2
TGCGCCAGCAGCAAAGCCGGGACTAGGGGCACAGATACGCAGTATTTT
CASSKAGTRGTDTQYF
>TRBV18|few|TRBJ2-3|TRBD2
TGTGCCAGCTCACCACCGAAGGGTAGCGGGGGCCCAGATACGCAGTATTTT
CASSPPKGSGGPDTQYF
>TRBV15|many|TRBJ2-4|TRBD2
TGTGCCACCAGCAGAGACAGCGGGAGGGCCGGGAACATTCAGTACTTC
CATSRDSGRAGNIQYF
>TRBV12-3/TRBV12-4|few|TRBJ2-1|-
TGTGCCAGCAGCCTTCAATTCAATGAGCAGTTCTTC
CASSLQFNEQFF